This T cell receptor (beta chain) was captured by sequencing in a study of blood T cell repertoires in COVID-19. The assay was immunoSEQ multiplex PCR, and TCRdb's table has in-frame clones only and misses some. The sample has 50,000 or so clones, approximately 83% seen once. Input material: peripheral blood. The clonotype was recovered from a man aged 65 to 85 with acute or convalescent COVID-19.

The DNA for the CDR3 is TGTGCCAGCAGCCAAGGTCCAGGCTCTAACTATGGCTACACCTTC. Amino acids: CASSQGPGSNYGYTF. V gene TRBV4-2 combines with J gene TRBJ1-2; D unclear. The germline CDR1 and CDR2 sequences are LGHNA and YNFKEQ. This CDR3 has 15 amino acids. Trimming removed 1 base from V and 0 bases from J, with 9 bases in between.